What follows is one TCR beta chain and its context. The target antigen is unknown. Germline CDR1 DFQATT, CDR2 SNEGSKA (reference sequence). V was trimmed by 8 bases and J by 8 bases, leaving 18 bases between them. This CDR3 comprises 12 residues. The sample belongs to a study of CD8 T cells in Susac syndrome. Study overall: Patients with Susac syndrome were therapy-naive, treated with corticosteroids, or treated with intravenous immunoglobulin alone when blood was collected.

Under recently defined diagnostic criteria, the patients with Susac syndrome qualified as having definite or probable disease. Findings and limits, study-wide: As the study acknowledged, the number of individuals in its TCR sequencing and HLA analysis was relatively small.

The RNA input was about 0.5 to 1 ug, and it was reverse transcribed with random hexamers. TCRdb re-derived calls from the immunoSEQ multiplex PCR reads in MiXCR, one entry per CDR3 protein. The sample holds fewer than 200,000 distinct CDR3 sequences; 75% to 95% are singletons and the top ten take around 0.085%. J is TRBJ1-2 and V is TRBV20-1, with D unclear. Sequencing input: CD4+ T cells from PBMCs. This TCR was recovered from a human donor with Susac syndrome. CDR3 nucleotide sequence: TGCAGTTTACATTCCGGGTTTGGCGGCTACACCTTC. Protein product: CSLHSGFGGYTF.